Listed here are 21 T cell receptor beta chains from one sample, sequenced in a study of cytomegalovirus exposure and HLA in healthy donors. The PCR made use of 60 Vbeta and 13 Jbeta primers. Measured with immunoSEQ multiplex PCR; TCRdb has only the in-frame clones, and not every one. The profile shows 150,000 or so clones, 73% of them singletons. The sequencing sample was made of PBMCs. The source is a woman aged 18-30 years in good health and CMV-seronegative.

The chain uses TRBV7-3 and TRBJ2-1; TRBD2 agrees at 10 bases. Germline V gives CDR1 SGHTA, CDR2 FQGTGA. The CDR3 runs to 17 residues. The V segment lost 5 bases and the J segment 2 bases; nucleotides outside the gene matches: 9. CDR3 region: CASSVRSGGAPYNEQFF. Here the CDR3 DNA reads TGTGCCAGCAGCGTAAGGAGCGGGGGGGCCCCCTACAATGAGCAGTTCTTC.

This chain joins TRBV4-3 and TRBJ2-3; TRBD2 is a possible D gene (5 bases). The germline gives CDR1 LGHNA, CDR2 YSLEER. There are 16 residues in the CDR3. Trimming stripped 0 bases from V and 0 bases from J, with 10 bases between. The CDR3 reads CASSQDSGYSTDTQYF. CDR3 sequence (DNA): TGCGCCAGCAGCCAAGATTCGGGGTATAGCACAGATACGCAGTATTTT.

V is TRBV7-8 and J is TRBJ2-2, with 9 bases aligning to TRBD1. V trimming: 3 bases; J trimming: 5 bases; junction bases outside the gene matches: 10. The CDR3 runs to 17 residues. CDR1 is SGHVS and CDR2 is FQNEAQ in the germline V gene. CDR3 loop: CASSFLAGTGLTGELFF. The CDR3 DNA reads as TGTGCCAGCAGCTTCCTTGCCGGGACAGGGTTAACCGGGGAGCTGTTTTTT.

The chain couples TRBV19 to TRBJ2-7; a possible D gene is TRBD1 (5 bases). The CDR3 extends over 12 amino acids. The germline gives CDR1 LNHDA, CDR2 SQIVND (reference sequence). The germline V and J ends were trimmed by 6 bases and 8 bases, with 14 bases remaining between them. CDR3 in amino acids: CASSPDRHKQYF. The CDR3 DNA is TGTGCCAGTAGCCCCGACAGACACAAGCAGTACTTC.

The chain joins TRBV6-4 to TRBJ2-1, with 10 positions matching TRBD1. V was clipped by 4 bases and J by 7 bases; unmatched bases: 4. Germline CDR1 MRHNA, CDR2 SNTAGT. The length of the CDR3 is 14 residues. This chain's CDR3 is CASSAGQGSNEQFF. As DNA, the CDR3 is TGTGCCAGCAGTGCGGGACAGGGGTCGAATGAGCAGTTCTTC.

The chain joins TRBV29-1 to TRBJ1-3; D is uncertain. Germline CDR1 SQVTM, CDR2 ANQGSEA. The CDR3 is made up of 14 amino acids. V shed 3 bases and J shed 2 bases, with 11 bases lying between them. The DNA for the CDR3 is TGCAGCGTTGATAGGAGGGTGACTGGAAACACCATATATTTT. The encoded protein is CSVDRRVTGNTIYF.

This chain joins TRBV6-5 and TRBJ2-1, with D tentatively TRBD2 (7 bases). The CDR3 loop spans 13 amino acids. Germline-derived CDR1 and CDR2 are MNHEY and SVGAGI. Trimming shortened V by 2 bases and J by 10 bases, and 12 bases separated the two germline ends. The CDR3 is CASSYKGGGEQFF. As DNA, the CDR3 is TGTGCCAGCAGTTACAAAGGGGGAGGGGAGCAGTTCTTC.

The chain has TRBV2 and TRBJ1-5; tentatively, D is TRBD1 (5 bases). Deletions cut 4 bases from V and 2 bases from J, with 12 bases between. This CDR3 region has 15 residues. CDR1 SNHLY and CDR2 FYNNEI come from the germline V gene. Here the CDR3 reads CASSGRVGGNQPQHF. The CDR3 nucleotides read TGTGCCAGCAGTGGCAGGGTGGGTGGCAATCAGCCCCAGCATTTT.

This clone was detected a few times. The CDR3, as DNA: TGCGCCAGCAGCCAAGATCCCAGGGATTCGGGAGCTTTCTTT. Its translation: CASSQDPRDSGAFF. The chain couples TRBV4-3 to TRBJ1-1; weak D call: TRBD1 (5 bases). The CDR3 totals 14 residues. Germline CDR1 reads LGHNA; CDR2 reads YSLEER. The V and J ends lost 0 bases and 10 bases respectively, with 15 bases between them.

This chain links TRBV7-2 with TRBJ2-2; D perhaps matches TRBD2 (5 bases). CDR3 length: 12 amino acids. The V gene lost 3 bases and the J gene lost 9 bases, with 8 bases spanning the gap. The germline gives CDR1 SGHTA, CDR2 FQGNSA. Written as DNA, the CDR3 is TGTGCCAGCAGCTTGGGAGACCGGGAGCTGTTTTTT. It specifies CASSLGDRELFF.

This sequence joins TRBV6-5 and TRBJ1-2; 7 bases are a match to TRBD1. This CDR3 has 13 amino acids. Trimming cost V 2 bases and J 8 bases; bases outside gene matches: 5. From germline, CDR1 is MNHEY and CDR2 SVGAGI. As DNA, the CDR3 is TGTGCCAGCAGTTACGTCCAGGGGGACGGCTACACCTTC. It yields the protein CASSYVQGDGYTF.

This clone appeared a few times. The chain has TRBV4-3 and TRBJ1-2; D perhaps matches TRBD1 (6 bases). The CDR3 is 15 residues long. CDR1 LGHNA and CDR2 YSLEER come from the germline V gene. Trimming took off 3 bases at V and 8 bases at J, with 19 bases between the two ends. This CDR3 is CASSHRRGQVGGYTF. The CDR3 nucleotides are TGCGCCAGCAGCCACCGGCGGGGGCAAGTAGGGGGCTACACCTTC.

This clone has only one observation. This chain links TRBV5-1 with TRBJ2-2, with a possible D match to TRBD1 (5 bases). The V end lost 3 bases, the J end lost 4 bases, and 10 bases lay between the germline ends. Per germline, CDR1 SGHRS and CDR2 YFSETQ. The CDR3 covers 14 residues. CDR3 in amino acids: CASSSTGLTGELFF. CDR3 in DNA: TGCGCCAGCAGCTCCACAGGCCTCACCGGGGAGCTGTTTTTT.

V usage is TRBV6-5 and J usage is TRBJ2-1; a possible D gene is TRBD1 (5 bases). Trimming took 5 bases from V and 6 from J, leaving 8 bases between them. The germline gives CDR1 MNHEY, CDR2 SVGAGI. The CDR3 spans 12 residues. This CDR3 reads CASSQRGNEQFF. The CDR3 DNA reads TGTGCCAGCAGTCAAAGGGGCAATGAGCAGTTCTTC.

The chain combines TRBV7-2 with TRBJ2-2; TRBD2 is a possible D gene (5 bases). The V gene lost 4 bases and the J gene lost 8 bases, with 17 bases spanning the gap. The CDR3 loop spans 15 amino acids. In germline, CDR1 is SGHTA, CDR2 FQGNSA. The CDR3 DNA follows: TGTGCCAGCAGCTCCCGGGCCCAGAGGGCTGGGGAGCTGTTTTTT. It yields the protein CASSSRAQRAGELFF.

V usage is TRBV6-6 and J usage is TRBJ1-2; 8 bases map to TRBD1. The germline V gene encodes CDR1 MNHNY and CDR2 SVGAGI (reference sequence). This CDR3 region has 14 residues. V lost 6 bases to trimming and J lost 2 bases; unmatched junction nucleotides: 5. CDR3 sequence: CASSKRTGNYGYTF. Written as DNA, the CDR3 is TGTGCCAGCAGCAAACGGACAGGGAACTATGGCTACACCTTC.

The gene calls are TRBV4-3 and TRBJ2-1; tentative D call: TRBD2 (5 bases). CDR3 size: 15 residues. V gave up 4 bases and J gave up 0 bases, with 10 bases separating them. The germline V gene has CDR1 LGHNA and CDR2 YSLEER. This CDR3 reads CASSPLGSSYNEQFF. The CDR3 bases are TGCGCCAGCAGCCCTCTAGGGAGCTCCTACAATGAGCAGTTCTTC.

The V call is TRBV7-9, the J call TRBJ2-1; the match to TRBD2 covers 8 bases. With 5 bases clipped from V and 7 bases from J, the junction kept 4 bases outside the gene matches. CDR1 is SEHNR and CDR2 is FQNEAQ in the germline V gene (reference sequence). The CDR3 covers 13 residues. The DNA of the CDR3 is TGTGCCAGCAGCACGAGACTAGCGAATGAGCAGTTCTTC. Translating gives CASSTRLANEQFF.

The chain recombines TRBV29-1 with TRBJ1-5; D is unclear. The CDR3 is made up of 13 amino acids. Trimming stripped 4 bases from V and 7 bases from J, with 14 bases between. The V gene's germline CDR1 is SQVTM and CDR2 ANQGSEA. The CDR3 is CSVGDSSLQPQHF. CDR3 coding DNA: TGCAGCGTTGGTGATAGCTCGTTACAGCCCCAGCATTTT.

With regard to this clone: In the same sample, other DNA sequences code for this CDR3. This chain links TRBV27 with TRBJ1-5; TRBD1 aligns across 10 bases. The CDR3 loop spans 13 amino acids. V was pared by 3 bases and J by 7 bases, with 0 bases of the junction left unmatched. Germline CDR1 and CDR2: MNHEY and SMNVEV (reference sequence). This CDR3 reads CASSLTGGQPQHF. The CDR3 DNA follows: TGTGCCAGCAGTTTGACAGGGGGCCAGCCCCAGCATTTT.

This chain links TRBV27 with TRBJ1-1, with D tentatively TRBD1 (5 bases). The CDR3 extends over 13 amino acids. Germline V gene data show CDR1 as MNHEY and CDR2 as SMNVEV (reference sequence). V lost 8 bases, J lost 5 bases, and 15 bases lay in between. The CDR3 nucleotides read TGTGCCAGCGGGCAGCAGGGTCGGACTGAAGCTTTCTTT. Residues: CASGQQGRTEAFF.